A selection of T cell receptor beta chains follows, all from one sample in a study of graft-versus-host responses after intestinal transplantation. Libraries were prepared by immunoSEQ multiplex PCR; TCRdb keeps only in-frame clonotypes and omits some of them. Among approximately 100,000 clones listed, about 90% were seen once. These receptors are not linked to any known antigen. This specimen consisted of unstimulated CD4+ T cells sorted from spleen or lymph node cells, obtained before intestinal transplant. The receptors shown here come from a human donor who received an intestinal transplant. CDR3s include the opening cysteine and the closing phenylalanine or tryptophan. A D gene is named only where the DNA matches it firmly.

v_gene	j_gene	d_gene	CDR3nt	CDR3aa
TRBV5-5	TRBJ1-5	-	TGTGCCAGCAGCTTATGGGGCTTAGGTAATCAGCCCCAGCATTTT	CASSLWGLGNQPQHF
TRBV27	TRBJ2-5	TRBD1	TGTGCCAGCACCCCTCAGGGGGACAGTCCGGAGACCCAGTACTTC	CASTPQGDSPETQYF
TRBV9	TRBJ2-1	TRBD2	TGTGCCAGCAGCGTAGCTAGCGGGGCTCCGAGCTCCTACAATGAGCAGTTCTTC	CASSVASGAPSSYNEQFF
TRBV10-3	TRBJ1-1	TRBD1	TGTGCCATCAGTGAAGAGACAGGGGGCCGCACTGAAGCTTTCTTT	CAISEETGGRTEAFF
TRBV9	TRBJ2-2	-	TGTGCCAGCAGTGATCGGGGGCCCGACACCGGGGAGCTGTTTTTT	CASSDRGPDTGELFF
TRBV11-2	TRBJ1-2	-	TGTGCCAGCAGCTTAGATGGCTGGGGTGGGTTGGATGGCTACACCTTC	CASSLDGWGGLDGYTF
TRBV15	TRBJ2-5	-	TGTGCCACCAGCACACGGTTCGATGGAGAGACCCAGTACTTC	CATSTRFDGETQYF
TRBV11-2	TRBJ2-1	-	TGTGCCAGCAGCATCCGTCCCTATTACAATGAGCAGTTCTTC	CASSIRPYYNEQFF
TRBV6-5	TRBJ2-7	-	TGTGCCAGCAGTTACTCCAGGGCAACCTACGAGCAGTACTTC	CASSYSRATYEQYF
TRBV4-1	TRBJ2-2	TRBD2	TGCGCCAGCAGCCAGGGTAGCGGGGGTAGGACCGGGGAGCTGTTTTTT	CASSQGSGGRTGELFF